The 8 T cell receptor beta chains below come from one sample, sequenced in a study of T-cell memory formation after mild COVID-19. Via MiXCR, TCRdb re-called the 5' RACE reads, giving one row per CDR3 protein. The table includes tens of thousands of distinct CDR3 sequences, more than 12% detected once. Source material: PBMCs or a T cell subset sorted from them (not recorded which). The source is a man aged 18-30 years who had mild COVID-19 (a few samples of this study predate the infection). Cell type and time point are not known.

This clonotype has a handful of counts. This chain connects TRBV7-8 to TRBJ1-6; possibly TRBD1 for D (6 bases). V was shortened by 3 bases and J by 0 bases, with 15 bases between the two germline ends. Per germline, CDR1 SGHVS and CDR2 FQNEAQ. The CDR3 sequence is 18 residues long. The CDR3 here is CASSFAGDMGSYNSPLHF. The CDR3 DNA sequence: TGTGCCAGCAGCTTTGCAGGGGATATGGGCTCCTATAATTCACCCCTCCACTTT.

Written as DNA, the CDR3 is TGTGCCAGCGGCCCGGGACTAGCTAGCACCGGGGAGCTGTTTTTT. Translating gives CASGPGLASTGELFF. The chain has TRBV7-6 and TRBJ2-2; 9 positions agree with TRBD2. CDR1 and CDR2 from the germline V gene are SGHVS and FNYEAQ. The CDR3 is made up of 15 amino acids. V was clipped by 8 bases and J by 4 bases; unmatched bases: 8. The full variable domain, its missing parts supplied by reference TRBV7-6 and TRBJ2-2, is GAGVSQSPRYKVTKRGQDVALRCDPISGHVSLYWYRQALGQGPEFLTYFNYEAQQDKSGLPNDRFSAERPEGSISTLTIQRTEQRDSAMYRCASGPGLASTGELFFGEGSRLTVL.

This sequence joins TRBV12-3 or TRBV12-4 and TRBJ2-7, with 7 bases that match TRBD1. There are 14 residues in the CDR3. The junction had 6 bases not matched to a gene; V was cut back by 6 bases and J by 1 base. The CDR3 nucleotides are TGTGCCAGCAGCACGGGACAGTCGTCCTACGAGCAGTACTTC. Protein product: CASSTGQSSYEQYF.

This clonotype was seen ten or more times. The chain's CDR3 is CASVYRAGNTEAFF. CDR3 nucleotides: TGTGCCAGCGTCTACAGGGCCGGGAACACTGAAGCTTTCTTT. The chain links TRBV6-5 to TRBJ1-1, with a weak D call TRBD1 (6 bases). The germline gives CDR1 MNHEY, CDR2 SVGAGI. V was clipped by 8 bases and J by 1 base, with 14 bases between them. This CDR3 contains 14 residues.

This clonotype showed up just once. The V and J genes are TRBV6-5 and TRBJ2-1; D perhaps matches TRBD1 (6 bases). CDR1 and CDR2 from the germline V gene are MNHEY and SVGAGI. The CDR3 is made up of 18 amino acids. The V gene lost 0 bases and the J gene lost 3 bases, with 18 bases spanning the gap. Here the CDR3 DNA reads TGTGCCAGCAGTTACTCGTCCGGGACACCCACTAACTACAATGAGCAGTTCTTC. Translating gives CASSYSSGTPTNYNEQFF.

This clonotype was recorded a few times. V is TRBV10-3 and J is TRBJ1-1, with D maybe TRBD1 (6 bases). The germline V and J ends were trimmed by 4 bases and 3 bases, with 12 bases remaining between them. The CDR3 loop spans 14 amino acids. In germline, CDR1 is ENHRY, CDR2 SYGVKD. CDR3 region: CAISGRQGYTEAFF. DNA of the CDR3: TGTGCCATCAGTGGTCGGCAGGGGTACACTGAAGCTTTCTTT.

V is TRBV6-5 and J is TRBJ2-3; tentative D call: TRBD2 (7 bases). V was shortened by 2 bases and J by 2 bases, with 11 bases between the two germline ends. Germline CDR1 and CDR2: MNHEY and SVGAGI. There are 15 residues in the CDR3. The CDR3 here is CASSYRGGYTDTQYF. CDR3 nucleotide sequence: TGTGCCAGCAGTTACCGCGGGGGCTACACAGATACGCAGTATTTT.

This clonotype was detected a few times. V is TRBV5-4 and J is TRBJ2-4; 11 positions agree with TRBD2. Germline CDR1 is SGHNT and CDR2 is YYREEE (reference sequence). The CDR3 extends over 16 amino acids. The J segment lost 8 bases and the V segment lost 4 bases, leaving 11 bases of the junction unmatched. CDR3 sequence reads: CASSPTSGGVVDIQYF. The CDR3 DNA reads as TGTGCCAGCAGCCCCACTAGCGGGGGTGTAGTGGACATTCAGTACTTC. The complete variable domain, with remaining parts taken from reference TRBV5-4 and TRBJ2-4, reads ETGVTQSPTHLIKTRGQQVTLRCSSQSGHNTVSWYQQALGQGPQFIFQYYREEENGRGNFPPRFSGLQFPNYSSELNVNALELDDSALYLCASSPTSGGVVDIQYFGAGTRLSVL.